Given below is one T cell receptor (beta chain) in context. The data derive from a study of T cells in Graves' hyperthyroidism and ophthalmopathy. Study-level information: Peripheral blood was taken when the disease was first diagnosed, before any treatment began.

The CDR3 sequence is 16 residues long. The V gene lost 6 bases and the J gene lost 5 bases, with 20 bases spanning the gap. There were TCR beta CDR3 regions amplified from RNA transcripts. Researchers ran a first-round RT-PCR on the TCR CDR3 using the HTBI primer set. A single record per CDR3 protein comes from TCRdb applying MiXCR to the multiplex PCR reads. The sample has some 300,000 distinct CDR3 sequences, about an eighth seen once; the top ten hold approximately 8.6%. This receptor was taken from a woman in her twenties or thirties with Graves' hyperthyroidism that later progressed to Graves' ophthalmopathy. J is TRBJ2-1 and V is TRBV12-3 or TRBV12-4; a weak D match, TRBD1 (6 bases). Sequenced: blood. This chain's CDR3 is CASRPPGQRLNNEQFF. DNA of the CDR3: TGTGCCAGCAGGCCTCCGGGACAAAGGCTTAACAATGAGCAGTTCTTC.